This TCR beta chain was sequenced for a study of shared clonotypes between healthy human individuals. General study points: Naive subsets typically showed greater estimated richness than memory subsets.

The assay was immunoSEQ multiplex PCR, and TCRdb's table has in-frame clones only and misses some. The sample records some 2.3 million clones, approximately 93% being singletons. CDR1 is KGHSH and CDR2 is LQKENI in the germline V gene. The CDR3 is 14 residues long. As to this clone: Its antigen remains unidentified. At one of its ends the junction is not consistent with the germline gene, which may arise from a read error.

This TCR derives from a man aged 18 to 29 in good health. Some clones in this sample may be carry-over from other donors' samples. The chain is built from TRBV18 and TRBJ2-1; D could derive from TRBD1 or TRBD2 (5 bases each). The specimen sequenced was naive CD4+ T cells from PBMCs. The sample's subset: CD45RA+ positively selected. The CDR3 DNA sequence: TGTGCCAGCTCATCACCGGGACGTTACAATGAGCAGTTCTTC. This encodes CASSSPGRYNEQFF.